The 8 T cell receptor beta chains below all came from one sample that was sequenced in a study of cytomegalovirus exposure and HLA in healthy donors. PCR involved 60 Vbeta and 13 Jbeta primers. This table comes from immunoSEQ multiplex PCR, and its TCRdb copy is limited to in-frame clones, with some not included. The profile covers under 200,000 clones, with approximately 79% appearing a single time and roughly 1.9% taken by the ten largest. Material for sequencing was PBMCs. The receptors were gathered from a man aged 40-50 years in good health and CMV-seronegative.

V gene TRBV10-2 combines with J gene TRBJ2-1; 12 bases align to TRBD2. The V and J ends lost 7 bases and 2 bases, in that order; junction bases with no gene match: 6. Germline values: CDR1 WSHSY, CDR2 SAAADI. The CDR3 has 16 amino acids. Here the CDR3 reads CASIGLAGFTYNEQFF. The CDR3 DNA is TGCGCCAGCATCGGACTAGCGGGATTCACCTACAATGAGCAGTTCTTC.

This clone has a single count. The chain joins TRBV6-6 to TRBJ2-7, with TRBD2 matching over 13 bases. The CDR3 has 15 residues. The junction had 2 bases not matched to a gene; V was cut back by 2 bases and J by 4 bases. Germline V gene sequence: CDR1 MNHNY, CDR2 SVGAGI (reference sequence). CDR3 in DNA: TGTGCCAGCAGTTACAGACTAGCGGGAGGTTACGAGCAGTACTTC. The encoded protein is CASSYRLAGGYEQYF.

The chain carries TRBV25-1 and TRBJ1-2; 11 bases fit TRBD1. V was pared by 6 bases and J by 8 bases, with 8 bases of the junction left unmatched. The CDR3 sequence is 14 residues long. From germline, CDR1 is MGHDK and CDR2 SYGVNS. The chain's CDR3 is CASRGDRGGEGYTF. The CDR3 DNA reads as TGTGCCAGCAGGGGGGACAGGGGGGGAGAAGGCTACACCTTC.

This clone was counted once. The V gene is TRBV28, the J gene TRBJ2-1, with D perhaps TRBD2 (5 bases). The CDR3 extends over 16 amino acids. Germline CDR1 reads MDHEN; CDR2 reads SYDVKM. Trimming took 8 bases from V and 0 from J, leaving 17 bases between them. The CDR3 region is CASLPVTGSSYNEQFF. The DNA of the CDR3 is TGTGCCAGCCTCCCGGTGACGGGAAGCTCCTACAATGAGCAGTTCTTC.

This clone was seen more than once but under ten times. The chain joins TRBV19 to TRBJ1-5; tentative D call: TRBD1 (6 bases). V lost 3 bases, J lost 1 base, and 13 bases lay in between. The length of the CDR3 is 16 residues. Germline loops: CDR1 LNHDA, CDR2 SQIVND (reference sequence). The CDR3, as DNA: TGTGCCAGTAGTATCCACCGGGACATAAGCAATCAGCCCCAGCATTTT. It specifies CASSIHRDISNQPQHF.

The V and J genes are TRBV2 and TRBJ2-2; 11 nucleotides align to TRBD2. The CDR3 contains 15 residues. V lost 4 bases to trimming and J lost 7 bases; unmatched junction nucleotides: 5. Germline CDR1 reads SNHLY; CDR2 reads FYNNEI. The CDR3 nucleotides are TGTGCCAGCAGTGGACTAGCGGGAAGAGGCGGGGAGCTGTTTTTT. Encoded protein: CASSGLAGRGGELFF.

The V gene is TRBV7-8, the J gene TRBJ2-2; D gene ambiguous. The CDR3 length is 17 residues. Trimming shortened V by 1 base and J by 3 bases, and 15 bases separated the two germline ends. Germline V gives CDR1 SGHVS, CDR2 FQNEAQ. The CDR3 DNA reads TGTGCCAGCAGCTTAGATGCTAGTTTATCCTACACCGGGGAGCTGTTTTTT. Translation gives CASSLDASLSYTGELFF.

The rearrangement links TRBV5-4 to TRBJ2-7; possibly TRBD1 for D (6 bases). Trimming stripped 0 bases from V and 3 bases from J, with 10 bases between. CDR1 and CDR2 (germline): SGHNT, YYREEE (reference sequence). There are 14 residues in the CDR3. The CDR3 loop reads CASSLAGRGYEQYF. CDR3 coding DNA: TGTGCCAGCAGCTTGGCCGGCAGGGGCTACGAGCAGTACTTC. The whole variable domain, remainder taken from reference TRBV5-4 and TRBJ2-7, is ETGVTQSPTHLIKTRGQQVTLRCSSQSGHNTVSWYQQALGQGPQFIFQYYREEENGRGNFPPRFSGLQFPNYSSELNVNALELDDSALYLCASSLAGRGYEQYFGPGTRLTVT.